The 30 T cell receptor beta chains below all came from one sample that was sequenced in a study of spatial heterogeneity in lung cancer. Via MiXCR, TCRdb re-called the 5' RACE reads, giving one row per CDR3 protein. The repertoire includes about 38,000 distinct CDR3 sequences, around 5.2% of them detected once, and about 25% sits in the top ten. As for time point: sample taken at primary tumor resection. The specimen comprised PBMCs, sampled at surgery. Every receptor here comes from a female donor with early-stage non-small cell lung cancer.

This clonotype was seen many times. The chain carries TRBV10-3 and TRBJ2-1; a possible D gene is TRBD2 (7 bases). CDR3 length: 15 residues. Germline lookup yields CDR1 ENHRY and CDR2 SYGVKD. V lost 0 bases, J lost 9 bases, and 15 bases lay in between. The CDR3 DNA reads TGTGCCATCAGTGAGTCGAGGGGGGGCCCTTTTGAGCAGTTCTTC. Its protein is CAISESRGGPFEQFF.

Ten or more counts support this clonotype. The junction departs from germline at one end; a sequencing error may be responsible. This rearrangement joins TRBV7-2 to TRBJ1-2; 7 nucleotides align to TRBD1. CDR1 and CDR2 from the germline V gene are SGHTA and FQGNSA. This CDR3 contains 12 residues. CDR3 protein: CASSSFSRDSAF. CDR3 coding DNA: TGTGCCAGCAGCTCCTTTAGCCGGGACAGCGCGTTC.

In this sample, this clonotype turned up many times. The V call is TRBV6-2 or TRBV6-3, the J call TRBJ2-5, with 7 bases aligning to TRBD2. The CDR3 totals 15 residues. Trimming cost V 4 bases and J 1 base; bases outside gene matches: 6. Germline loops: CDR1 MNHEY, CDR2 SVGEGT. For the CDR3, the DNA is TGTGCCAGCAGTTCGCTAGCGGTATCCCAAGAGACCCAGTACTTC. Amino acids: CASSSLAVSQETQYF.

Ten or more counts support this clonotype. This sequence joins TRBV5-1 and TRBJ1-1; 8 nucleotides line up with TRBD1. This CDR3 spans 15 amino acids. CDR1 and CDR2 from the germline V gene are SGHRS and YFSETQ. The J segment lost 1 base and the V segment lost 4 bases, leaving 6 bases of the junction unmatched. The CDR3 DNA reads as TGCGCCAGCAGCCATCCAGGACAGGGGAACACTGAAGCTTTCTTT. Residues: CASSHPGQGNTEAFF.

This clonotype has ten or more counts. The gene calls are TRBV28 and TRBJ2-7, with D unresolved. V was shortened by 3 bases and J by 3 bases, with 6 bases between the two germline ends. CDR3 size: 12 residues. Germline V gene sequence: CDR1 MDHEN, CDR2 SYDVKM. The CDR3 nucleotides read TGTGCCAGCAGTTTGAGCAGCTACGAGCAGTACTTC. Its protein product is CASSLSSYEQYF. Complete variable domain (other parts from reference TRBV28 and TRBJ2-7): DVKVTQSSRYLVKRTGEKVFLECVQDMDHENMFWYRQDPGLGLRLIYFSYDVKMKEKGDIPEGYSVSREKKERFSLILESASTNQTSMYLCASSLSSYEQYFGPGTRLTVT.

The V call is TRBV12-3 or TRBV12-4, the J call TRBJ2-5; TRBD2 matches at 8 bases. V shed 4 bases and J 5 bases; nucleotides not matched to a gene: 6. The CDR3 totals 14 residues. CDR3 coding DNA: TGTGCCAGCAGTTACGGGACTAGGGGGGAGACCCAGTACTTC. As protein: CASSYGTRGETQYF.

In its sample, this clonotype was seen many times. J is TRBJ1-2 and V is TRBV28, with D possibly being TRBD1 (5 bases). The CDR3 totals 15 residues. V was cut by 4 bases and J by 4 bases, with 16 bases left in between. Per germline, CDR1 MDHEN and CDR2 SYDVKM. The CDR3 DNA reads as TGTGCCAGCAGTTCCCTCCTGGGGGAAGGCTATGGCTACACCTTC. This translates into CASSSLLGEGYGYTF.

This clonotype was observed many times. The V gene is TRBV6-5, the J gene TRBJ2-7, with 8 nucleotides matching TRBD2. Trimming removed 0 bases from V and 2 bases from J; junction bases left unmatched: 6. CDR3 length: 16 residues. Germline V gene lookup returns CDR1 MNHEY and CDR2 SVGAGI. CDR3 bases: TGTGCCAGCAGTTACTCTAGCGGGGTGGTGACCTACGAGCAGTACTTC. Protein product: CASSYSSGVVTYEQYF.

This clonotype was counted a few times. The CDR3 loop is CASSYVAGNQPQHF. The DNA of the CDR3 is TGTGCCAGCAGTTACGTTGCAGGGAACCAGCCCCAGCATTTT. V gene TRBV6-5 combines with J gene TRBJ1-5, with a possible D match to TRBD1 (5 bases). Germline V CDR1 and CDR2: MNHEY, SVGAGI. With 2 bases removed from V and 7 bases from J, the gap between germline ends came to 12 bases. The CDR3 is 14 residues long.

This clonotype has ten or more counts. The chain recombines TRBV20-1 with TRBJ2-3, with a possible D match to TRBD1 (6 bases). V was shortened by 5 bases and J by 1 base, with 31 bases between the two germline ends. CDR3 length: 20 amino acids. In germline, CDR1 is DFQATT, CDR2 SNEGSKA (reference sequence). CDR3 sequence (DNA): TGCAGTGCTGACGTCTATCCAGGGGATCCCTACCCGTCCGGCACAGATACGCAGTATTTT. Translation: CSADVYPGDPYPSGTDTQYF.

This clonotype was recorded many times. This CDR3 reads CASSSLSGIYEQYF. DNA of the CDR3: TGTGCCAGCAGCTCCCTATCAGGGATCTACGAGCAGTACTTC. The chain carries TRBV7-9 and TRBJ2-7, with D possibly TRBD1 on 5 matching bases. Between the trimmed V and J ends, which lost 4 bases and 3 bases, there was a span of 13 bases. Germline lookup yields CDR1 SEHNR and CDR2 FQNEAQ (reference sequence). The CDR3 contains 14 residues.

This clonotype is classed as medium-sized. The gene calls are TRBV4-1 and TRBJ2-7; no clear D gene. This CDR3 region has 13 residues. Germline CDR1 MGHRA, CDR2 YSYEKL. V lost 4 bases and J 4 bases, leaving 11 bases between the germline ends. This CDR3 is CASSRTDAYEQYF. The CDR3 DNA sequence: TGCGCCAGCAGCCGGACGGACGCGTACGAGCAGTACTTC.

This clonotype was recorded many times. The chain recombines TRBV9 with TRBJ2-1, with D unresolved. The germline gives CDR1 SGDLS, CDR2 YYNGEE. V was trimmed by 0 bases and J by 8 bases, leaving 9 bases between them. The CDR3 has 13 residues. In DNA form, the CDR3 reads TGTGCCAGCAGCGTAGAAGTTGGGGATGAGCAGTTCTTC. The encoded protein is CASSVEVGDEQFF.

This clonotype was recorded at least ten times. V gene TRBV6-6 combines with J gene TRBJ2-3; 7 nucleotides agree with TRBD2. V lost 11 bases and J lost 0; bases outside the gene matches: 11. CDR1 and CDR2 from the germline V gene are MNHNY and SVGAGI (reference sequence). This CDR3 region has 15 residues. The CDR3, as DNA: TGTGCCGGGCGTGTGGCGGGAGCTAGCACAGATACGCAGTATTTT. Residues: CAGRVAGASTDTQYF.

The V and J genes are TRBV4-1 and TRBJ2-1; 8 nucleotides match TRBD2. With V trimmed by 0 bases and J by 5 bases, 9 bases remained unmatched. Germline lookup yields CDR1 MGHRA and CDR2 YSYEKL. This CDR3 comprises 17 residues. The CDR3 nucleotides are TGCGCCAGCAGCCAAGATCTTGGGACTAGGGCTAACAATGAGCAGTTCTTC. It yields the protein CASSQDLGTRANNEQFF.

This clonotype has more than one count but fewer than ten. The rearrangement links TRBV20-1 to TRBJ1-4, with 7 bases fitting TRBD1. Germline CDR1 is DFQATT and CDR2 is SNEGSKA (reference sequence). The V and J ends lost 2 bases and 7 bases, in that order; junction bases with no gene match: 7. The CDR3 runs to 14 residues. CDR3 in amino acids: CSARPTGLGEKLFF. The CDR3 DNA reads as TGCAGTGCTAGACCGACAGGGTTGGGTGAAAAACTGTTTTTT.

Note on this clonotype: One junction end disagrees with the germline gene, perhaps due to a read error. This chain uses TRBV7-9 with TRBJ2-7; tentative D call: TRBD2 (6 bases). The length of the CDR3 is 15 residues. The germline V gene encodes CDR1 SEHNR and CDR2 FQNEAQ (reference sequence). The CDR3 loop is CSSSLPTVSGDEQYF. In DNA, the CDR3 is TGTTCCAGCAGCTTACCAACGGTCTCGGGAGACGAGCAGTACTTC.

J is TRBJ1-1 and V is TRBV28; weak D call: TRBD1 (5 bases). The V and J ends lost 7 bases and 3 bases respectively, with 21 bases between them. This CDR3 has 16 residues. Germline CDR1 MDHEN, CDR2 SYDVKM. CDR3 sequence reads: CASTLMGLDSYTEAFF. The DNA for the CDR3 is TGTGCCAGCACCTTAATGGGCCTAGACAGCTACACTGAAGCTTTCTTT.

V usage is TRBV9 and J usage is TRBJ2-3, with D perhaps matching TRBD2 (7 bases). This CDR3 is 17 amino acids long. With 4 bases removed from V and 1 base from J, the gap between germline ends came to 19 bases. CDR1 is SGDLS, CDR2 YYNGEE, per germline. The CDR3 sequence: CASSPRGADPRTDTQYF. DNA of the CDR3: TGTGCCAGCAGCCCCCGGGGGGCCGACCCCCGCACAGATACGCAGTATTTT.

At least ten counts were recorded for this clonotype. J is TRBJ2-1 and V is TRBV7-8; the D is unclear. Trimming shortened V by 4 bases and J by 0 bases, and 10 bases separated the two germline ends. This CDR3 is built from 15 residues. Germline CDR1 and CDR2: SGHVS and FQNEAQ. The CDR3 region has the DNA TGTGCCAGCAGCTCTGGACGAAGCTCCTACAATGAGCAGTTCTTC. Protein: CASSSGRSSYNEQFF.

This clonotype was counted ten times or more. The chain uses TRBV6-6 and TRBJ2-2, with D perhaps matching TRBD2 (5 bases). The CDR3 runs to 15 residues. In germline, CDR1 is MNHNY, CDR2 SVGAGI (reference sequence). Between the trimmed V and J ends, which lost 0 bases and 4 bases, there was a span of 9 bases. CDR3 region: CASSYSIGSTGELFF. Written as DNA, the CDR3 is TGTGCCAGCAGTTACTCGATAGGGAGCACCGGGGAGCTGTTTTTT.

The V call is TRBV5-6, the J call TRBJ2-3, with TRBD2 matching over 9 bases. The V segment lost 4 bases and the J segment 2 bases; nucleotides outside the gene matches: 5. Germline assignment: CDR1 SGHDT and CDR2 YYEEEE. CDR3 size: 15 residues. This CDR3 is CASSTGLAYTDTQYF. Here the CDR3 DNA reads TGTGCCAGCAGCACAGGACTAGCGTACACAGATACGCAGTATTTT.

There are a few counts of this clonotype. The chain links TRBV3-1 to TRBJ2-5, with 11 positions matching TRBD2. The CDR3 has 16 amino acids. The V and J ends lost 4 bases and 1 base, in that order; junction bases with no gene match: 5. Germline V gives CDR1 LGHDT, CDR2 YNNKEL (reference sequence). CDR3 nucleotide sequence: TGTGCCAGCAGCCGAATAGCGGGGGGGTTCCAAGAGACCCAGTACTTC. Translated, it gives CASSRIAGGFQETQYF.

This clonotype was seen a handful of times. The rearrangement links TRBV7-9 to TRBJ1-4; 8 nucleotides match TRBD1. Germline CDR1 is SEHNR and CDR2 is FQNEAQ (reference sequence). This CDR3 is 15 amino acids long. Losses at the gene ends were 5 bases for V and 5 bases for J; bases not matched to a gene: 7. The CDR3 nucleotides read TGTGCCAGCAGCCAGAATGACAGGGGAAATGAAAAACTGTTTTTT. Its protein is CASSQNDRGNEKLFF.

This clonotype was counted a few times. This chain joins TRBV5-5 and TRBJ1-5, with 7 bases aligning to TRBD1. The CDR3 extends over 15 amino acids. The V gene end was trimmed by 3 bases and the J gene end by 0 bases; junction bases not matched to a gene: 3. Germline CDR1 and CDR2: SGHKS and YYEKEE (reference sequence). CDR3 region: CASSSGQASNQPQHF. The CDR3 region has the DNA TGTGCCAGCAGCTCTGGACAGGCTAGCAATCAGCCCCAGCATTTT.

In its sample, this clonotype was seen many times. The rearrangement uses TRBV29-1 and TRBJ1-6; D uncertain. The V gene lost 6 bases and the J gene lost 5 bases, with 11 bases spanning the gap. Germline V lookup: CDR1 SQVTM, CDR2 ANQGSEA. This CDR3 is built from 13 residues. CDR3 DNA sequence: TGCAGCGTGGCAGTTTCGGATAATTCACCCCTCCACTTT. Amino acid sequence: CSVAVSDNSPLHF.

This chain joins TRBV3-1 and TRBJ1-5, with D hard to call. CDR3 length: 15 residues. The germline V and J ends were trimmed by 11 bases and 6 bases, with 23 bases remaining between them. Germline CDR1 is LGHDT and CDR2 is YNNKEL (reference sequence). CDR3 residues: CAPFLDCPTGQPQHF. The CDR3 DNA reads TGTGCCCCGTTCTTGGACTGCCCGACGGGTCAGCCCCAGCATTTT.

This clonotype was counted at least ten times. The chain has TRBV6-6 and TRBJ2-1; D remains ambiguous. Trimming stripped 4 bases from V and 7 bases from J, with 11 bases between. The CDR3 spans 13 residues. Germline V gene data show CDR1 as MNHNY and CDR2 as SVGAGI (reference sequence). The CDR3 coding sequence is TGTGCCAGCAGTTTTAGCATGAATAATGAGCAGTTCTTC. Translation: CASSFSMNNEQFF.

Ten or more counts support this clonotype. The CDR3 region is CASRPGGLAGGRSGPRQETQYF. CDR3 sequence (DNA): TGTGCCAGCAGACCCGGGGGACTAGCGGGGGGAAGGTCCGGTCCCAGGCAAGAGACCCAGTACTTC. The chain employs TRBV7-8 and TRBJ2-5; the match to TRBD2 covers 15 bases. The CDR3 spans 22 residues. Trimming removed 6 bases from V and 2 bases from J; junction bases left unmatched: 22. CDR1 is SGHVS, CDR2 FQNEAQ, per germline.

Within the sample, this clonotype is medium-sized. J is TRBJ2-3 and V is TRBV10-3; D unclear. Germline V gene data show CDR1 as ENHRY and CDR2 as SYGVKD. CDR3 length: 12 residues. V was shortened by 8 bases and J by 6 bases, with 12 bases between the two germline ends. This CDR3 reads CAIAFRGDTQYF. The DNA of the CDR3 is TGTGCCATCGCCTTCCGTGGGGATACGCAGTATTTT.